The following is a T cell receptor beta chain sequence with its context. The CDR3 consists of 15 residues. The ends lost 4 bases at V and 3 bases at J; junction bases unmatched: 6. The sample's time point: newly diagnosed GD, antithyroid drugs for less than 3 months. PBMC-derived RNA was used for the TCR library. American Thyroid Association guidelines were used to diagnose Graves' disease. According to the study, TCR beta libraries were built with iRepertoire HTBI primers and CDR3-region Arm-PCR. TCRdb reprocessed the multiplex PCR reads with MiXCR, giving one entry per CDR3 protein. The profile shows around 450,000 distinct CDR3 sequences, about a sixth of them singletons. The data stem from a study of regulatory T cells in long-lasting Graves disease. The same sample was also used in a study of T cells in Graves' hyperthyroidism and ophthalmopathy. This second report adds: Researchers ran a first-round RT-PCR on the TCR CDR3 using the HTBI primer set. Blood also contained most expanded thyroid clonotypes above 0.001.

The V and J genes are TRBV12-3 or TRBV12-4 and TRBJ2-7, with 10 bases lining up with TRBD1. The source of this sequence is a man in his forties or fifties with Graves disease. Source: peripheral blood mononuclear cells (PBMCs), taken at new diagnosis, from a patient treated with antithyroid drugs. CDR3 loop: CASSSGTGDHYEQYF. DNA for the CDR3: TGTGCCAGCAGTTCCGGGACAGGGGACCACTACGAGCAGTACTTC.